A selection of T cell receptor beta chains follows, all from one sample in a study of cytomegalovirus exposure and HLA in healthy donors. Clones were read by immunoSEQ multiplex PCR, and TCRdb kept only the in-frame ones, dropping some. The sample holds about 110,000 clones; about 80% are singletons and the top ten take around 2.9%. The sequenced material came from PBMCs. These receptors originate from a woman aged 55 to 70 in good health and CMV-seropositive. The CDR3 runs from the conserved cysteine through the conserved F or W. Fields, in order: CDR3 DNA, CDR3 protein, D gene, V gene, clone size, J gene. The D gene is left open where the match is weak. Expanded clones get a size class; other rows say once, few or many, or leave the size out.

TGTGCCAGCAGAAGACAGGGGTTGGAAGAGCAGTACTTC,CASRRQGLEEQYF,TRBD1,TRBV2,many,TRBJ2-7
TGTGCCAGCAGCATACCGGGACAGAGGGGAGGGAACACTGAAGCTTTCTTT,CASSIPGQRGGNTEAFF,TRBD1,TRBV7-2,-,TRBJ1-1
TGTGCCAGCAGCATTAAGCGGGAGGAAGATACGCAGTATTTT,CASSIKREEDTQYF,TRBD2,TRBV6-6,few,TRBJ2-3
TGTGCCAGTAGTTTAAGGGAGCCGGCCTACGAGCAGTACTTC,CASSLREPAYEQYF,-,TRBV28,-,TRBJ2-7
TGTGCCAGCAGCTTAGATACCCCCCGGTTCTACGAGCAGTACTTC,CASSLDTPRFYEQYF,-,TRBV11-2,-,TRBJ2-7
TGTGCCAGCAGCCCCGGGCAGGGAGGTACGCAGTATTTT,CASSPGQGGTQYF,-,TRBV7-6,-,TRBJ2-3
TGCGCCAGCAGCCAAGTTGGTGGGACTAGCGGCACAGATACGCAGTATTTT,CASSQVGGTSGTDTQYF,TRBD2,TRBV4-1,-,TRBJ2-3
TGTGCCAGCAGTTACTCGGTTCTCACGGGAGGGGCTTTCTTT,CASSYSVLTGGAFF,-,TRBV6-5,-,TRBJ1-1
TGTGCCAGCAGCTATCCCGGGTCAGATACGCAGTATTTT,CASSYPGSDTQYF,-,TRBV7-6,-,TRBJ2-3
TGTGCCAGCAGCAAGATTGTCCCGGGACAGGGAACAGATACGCAGTATTTT,CASSKIVPGQGTDTQYF,TRBD1,TRBV11-1,-,TRBJ2-3
TGTGCCAGTAGATCCCCGGGACAGGGGCTTTCTGGGGCCAACGTCCTGACTTTC,CASRSPGQGLSGANVLTF,TRBD1,TRBV19,-,TRBJ2-6
TGCGCCAGCAGCTTGGAGGGACAGACTGTACAAAAACTGTTTTTT,CASSLEGQTVQKLFF,TRBD1,TRBV5-1,-,TRBJ1-4
TGCGCCAGCAGCTTGGATGGGACAGGGTTCTTC,CASSLDGTGFF,TRBD1,TRBV5-1,-,TRBJ2-1
TGTGCCAGCTCTAACAGGTCTCATCAGCCCCAGCATTTT,CASSNRSHQPQHF,-,TRBV27,-,TRBJ1-5
TGTGCCAGTCGCTGGGCGGGAGGGCCCTACAATGAGCAGTTCTTC,CASRWAGGPYNEQFF,TRBD2,TRBV7-9,-,TRBJ2-1
TGTGCCATCAGTGGGCGGGACAGGGAGACCGAGCAGTACTTC,CAISGRDRETEQYF,TRBD1,TRBV10-3,few,TRBJ2-7
TGTGCCAGCAGTTACGGTAGGACAGGGGTTCAGTATGAGCAGTTCTTC,CASSYGRTGVQYEQFF,TRBD1,TRBV6-5,-,TRBJ2-1
TGTGCCTGGAGTGTACGAGGGAAGAGCTCTGGAAACACCATATATTTT,CAWSVRGKSSGNTIYF,-,TRBV30,-,TRBJ1-3
TGTGCCAGCGTAATCTCGTGGACAGGGGGCTCAGGGGAGCTGTTTTTT,CASVISWTGGSGELFF,TRBD1,TRBV7-9,-,TRBJ2-2
TGTGCCTGGAGAGTAGGACTAGCGGGAGCACTCTACTTC,CAWRVGLAGALYF,TRBD2,TRBV30,-,TRBJ2-4
TGTGCCAGCTCACCACCGTCACTACTTAACTCTGGGGCCAACGTCCTGACTTTC,CASSPPSLLNSGANVLTF,-,TRBV18,-,TRBJ2-6
TGTGCCAGCAGTTTATCTCCAGGTTGGAATGGCTACACCTTC,CASSLSPGWNGYTF,-,TRBV28,-,TRBJ1-2
TGTGCCAGTAGAATCCCGGGGGGACGGCAGCCCCAGCATTTT,CASRIPGGRQPQHF,-,TRBV19,few,TRBJ1-5
TGCAGCGCTCACATCCCTGAGCAGTTCTTC,CSAHIPEQFF,-,TRBV29-1,-,TRBJ2-1
TGCGCCAGCAGCTATAGGGGACAAGAGACCCAGTACTTC,CASSYRGQETQYF,-,TRBV5-1,-,TRBJ2-5
TGCGCCAGCGGCCCCACCGGGTCCTACGAGCAGTACTTC,CASGPTGSYEQYF,-,TRBV5-1,-,TRBJ2-7
TGTGCCAGCAGCTTAGCGGACAGAAAGAACACTGAAGCTTTCTTT,CASSLADRKNTEAFF,-,TRBV7-9,-,TRBJ1-1
TGTGCCAGCAGCCTCAGAGTAGCGGGAGGAAATGAGCAGTTCTTC,CASSLRVAGGNEQFF,TRBD2,TRBV9,-,TRBJ2-1
TGCGCCAGCAGCTTGGAAATCGGGACCTACGAGCAGTACTTC,CASSLEIGTYEQYF,-,TRBV5-1,-,TRBJ2-7
TGCGCCAGCAGCTTGGAGGCTACCAGGGATACGCAGTATTTT,CASSLEATRDTQYF,-,TRBV5-1,-,TRBJ2-3
TGTGCCAGCAGCCCACGACTAGCGGGAGGAACAGATACGCAGTATTTT,CASSPRLAGGTDTQYF,TRBD2,TRBV4-2,-,TRBJ2-3
TGTGCCAGCAGTTTATCCCGATTAGGACTCTTCTATGGCTACACCTTC,CASSLSRLGLFYGYTF,-,TRBV28,few,TRBJ1-2
TGTGCCAGCAGCTTAGAGGACACCAATGGCTACACCTTC,CASSLEDTNGYTF,-,TRBV7-9,-,TRBJ1-2
TGCGCCAGCAGCCAAGATACGGTTGTGAACACTGAAGCTTTCTTT,CASSQDTVVNTEAFF,-,TRBV4-1,-,TRBJ1-1
TGTGCCAGCAGGAAAGGGGCGTACAGGGGACACATGAACACTGAAGCTTTCTTT,CASRKGAYRGHMNTEAFF,TRBD1,TRBV6-4,-,TRBJ1-1
TGTGCCACCAGCAGGGGGAGGGGGAAACTGTTTTTT,CATSRGRGKLFF,-,TRBV15,-,TRBJ1-4
TGTGCCAGTAGTACAGCACAGGGTACCTATGGCTACACCTTC,CASSTAQGTYGYTF,-,TRBV19,-,TRBJ1-2
TGTGCCAGCAGCCCCTCGGGGGTGTTCGAGCAGTACTTC,CASSPSGVFEQYF,-,TRBV9,-,TRBJ2-7
TGTGCCAGCAGATATGACAGCTACGAGCAGTACTTC,CASRYDSYEQYF,-,TRBV5-4,-,TRBJ2-7
TGCGCCAGCAGCTTGGCCCCAGGGTATGATAATGAGCAGTTCTTC,CASSLAPGYDNEQFF,-,TRBV5-1,few,TRBJ2-1
TGTGCCAGCAGTGACCCCTGGACTTACCCTTCCGCCGAGCAGTACTTC,CASSDPWTYPSAEQYF,-,TRBV2,-,TRBJ2-7